A selection of T cell receptor beta chains follows, all from one sample in a study of T cell responses to AZD1222 COVID-19 vaccine. Libraries were prepared by immunoSEQ multiplex PCR; TCRdb keeps only in-frame clonotypes and omits some of them. The profile shows tens of thousands of clones, around three quarters of them singletons. Sequenced here: peripheral blood, sampled on day 0 of AZD1222 vaccination. All receptors derive from an adult in good health. Both conserved end residues are trimmed from each CDR3.

v_gene	j_gene	CDR3aa
TRBV3-1/TRBV3-2	TRBJ2-7	ASSLQGAEQY
TRBV7-9	TRBJ1-1	ANSDGDTEAF
TRBV14	TRBJ2-2	ASSQLSIPGELF
TRBV6-6	TRBJ2-7	ASSYWQGGSYEQY
TRBV13	TRBJ1-4	ASRTGSEKLF
TRBV28	TRBJ1-2	ASSSPGPLGGYT
TRBV7-6	TRBJ2-7	ASSLDEGFTYEQY
TRBV30	TRBJ1-6	AWSGGGQGNSPLH
TRBV7-6	TRBJ2-2	ASSLQRQNTGELF
TRBV19	TRBJ1-2	ASSTISSVYGYT
TRBV2	TRBJ1-2	ASSVGANGRGYT
TRBV9	TRBJ1-1	ASSAPQGAVTEAF
TRBV11-2	TRBJ2-7	ASSFPGGAYEQY
TRBV29-1	TRBJ2-5	SVVDPWETQY
TRBV7-6	TRBJ1-3	ASSPEGRIAGNTIY
TRBV6-1	TRBJ2-7	ASSEIAPWEATYEQY
TRBV5-1	TRBJ1-4	ASSWGRTNEKLF
TRBV10-3	TRBJ2-3	AISAERADTQY
TRBV5-1	TRBJ1-1	ASSLARAGGLNTEAF
TRBV11-3	TRBJ2-5	ASSLGGAEETQY
TRBV7-3	TRBJ2-1	ASSSTRNEQF
TRBV10-1	TRBJ2-1	ASSESSSGIYNEQF
TRBV19	TRBJ2-2	ASSMGPGLGSELF
TRBV7-2	TRBJ2-5	ASSSEPGTQY
TRBV28	TRBJ1-2	ASSFEGYGYT
TRBV28	TRBJ1-1	ASNGPLKTGDNTEAF
TRBV28	TRBJ1-2	ASSSHQGEGYT
TRBV30	TRBJ1-3	AWSAGNTIY
TRBV5-5	TRBJ2-5	ASRNPQGETQY
TRBV13	TRBJ2-5	ASSLVGEVETQY
TRBV7-8	TRBJ1-4	ASSPSSFNEKLF
TRBV6-2/TRBV6-3	TRBJ1-2	ASSYSSVRSST
TRBV28	TRBJ2-2	ASSLRGGTGELF
TRBV2	TRBJ2-1	ASSVGASYNEQF
TRBV7-2	TRBJ2-3	ASSLYTAKTDTQY